The rows below give T cell receptor beta chains drawn from one sample of a study of T cell responses to AZD1222 COVID-19 vaccine. Profiling relied on immunoSEQ multiplex PCR, and the TCRdb table lists in-frame clones only, not all of them. This sample yields about 180,000 clones, of which about nine tenths are seen a single time; roughly 2% belongs to the top ten. The sample in question was peripheral blood, obtained 28 days after the second AZD1222 dose. Source of these receptors: an adult who received the AZD1222 COVID-19 vaccine. CDR3s include the opening cysteine and the closing phenylalanine or tryptophan. D genes are given only for firm matches. The size entry is marked missing in some rows and otherwise reads once, few, many or a size class.

clone size	V gene	D gene	J gene	CDR3 protein	CDR3 DNA
NA	TRBV19	TRBD1	TRBJ2-7	CASSISGQGLYEQYF	TGTGCCAGTAGTATCTCGGGACAGGGTCTGTACGAGCAGTACTTC
NA	TRBV27	TRBD1	TRBJ1-4	CASTPFWDRVATNEKLFF	TGTGCCAGCACCCCTTTCTGGGACAGGGTAGCAACTAATGAAAAACTGTTTTTT
NA	TRBV30	NA	TRBJ1-5	CAWRDGFNQPQHF	TGTGCCTGGAGGGACGGCTTTAATCAGCCCCAGCATTTT
NA	TRBV28	TRBD1	TRBJ1-5	CASSFRPGGRGQPQHF	TGTGCCAGCAGTTTTCGCCCAGGGGGTCGGGGGCAGCCCCAGCATTTT
NA	TRBV14	NA	TRBJ2-7	CASSQVAGSNTEQYF	TGTGCCAGCAGCCAAGTTGCAGGCTCGAATACCGAGCAGTACTTC
NA	TRBV2	NA	TRBJ1-4	CASEWTAGGRLFF	TGTGCCAGCGAATGGACAGCGGGGGGGAGGCTGTTTTTT
NA	TRBV5-1	TRBD2	TRBJ2-2	CASSLALADTGELFF	TGCGCCAGCAGCTTGGCCCTAGCGGACACCGGGGAGCTGTTTTTT
once	TRBV4-2	TRBD2	TRBJ2-5	CASSLRLAEGTQYF	TGTGCCAGCAGCCTTCGACTAGCGGAGGGGACCCAGTACTTC
once	TRBV6-5	NA	TRBJ2-5	CASSYGGGFQETQYF	TGTGCCAGCAGCTACGGCGGAGGGTTTCAAGAGACCCAGTACTTC
NA	TRBV30	TRBD1	TRBJ1-2	CARDSSYGYTF	TGTGCCAGGGACAGTTCCTATGGCTACACCTTC
NA	TRBV5-4	NA	TRBJ1-3	CASSQGGNSGNTIYF	TGTGCCAGCAGCCAGGGCGGGAACTCTGGAAACACCATATATTTT
NA	TRBV7-2	NA	TRBJ1-1	CASSLEANTEAFF	TGTGCCAGCAGCTTAGAAGCCAACACTGAAGCTTTCTTT
NA	TRBV30	NA	TRBJ1-2	CAWSVLGNYGYTF	TGTGCCTGGAGTGTACTGGGGAACTATGGCTACACCTTC
once	TRBV28	NA	TRBJ1-4	CASSWGRGYNEKLFF	TGTGCCAGCAGTTGGGGGCGGGGGTATAATGAAAAACTGTTTTTT
NA	TRBV2	NA	TRBJ2-3	CASRVKQYTQYF	TGTGCCAGCCGGGTGAAGCAATATACGCAGTATTTT
NA	TRBV2	NA	TRBJ1-5	CASSRGAGNQPQHF	TGTGCCAGCTCTCGGGGCGCCGGCAATCAGCCCCAGCATTTT
NA	TRBV12-3/TRBV12-4	NA	TRBJ1-5	CASSLAGVQPQHF	TGTGCCAGCAGTTTAGCGGGGGTTCAGCCCCAGCATTTT
once	TRBV6-6	NA	TRBJ2-2	CASTQGGELFF	TGTGCCAGCACACAAGGCGGGGAGCTGTTTTTT
NA	TRBV28	TRBD2	TRBJ2-3	CASSSSGRADTQYF	TGTGCCAGCAGTTCAAGCGGGAGGGCAGATACGCAGTATTTT
NA	TRBV7-8	TRBD2	TRBJ2-1	CASSLALAGDYNEQFF	TGTGCCAGCAGCTTAGCCCTAGCGGGGGACTACAATGAGCAGTTCTTC
NA	TRBV18	NA	TRBJ2-1	CASSPYENEQFF	TGTGCCAGCTCACCCTACGAGAATGAGCAGTTCTTC
NA	TRBV19	NA	TRBJ1-5	CASTVNSNQPQHF	TGTGCCAGTACTGTCAATAGCAATCAGCCCCAGCATTTT
NA	TRBV12-3/TRBV12-4	NA	TRBJ2-7	CASSFLLRSEQYF	TGTGCCAGCAGTTTCCTTCTACGGAGCGAGCAGTACTTC
once	TRBV10-2	TRBD1	TRBJ1-6	CASSVTGTASSPLHF	TGCGCCAGCAGTGTTACCGGGACAGCAAGTTCACCCCTCCACTTT
NA	TRBV14	NA	TRBJ1-3	CASSQEGARTGNTIYF	TGTGCCAGCAGCCAGGAAGGGGCCCGGACTGGAAACACCATATATTTT
NA	TRBV6-5	TRBD1	TRBJ2-1	CASSPLDRGSDEQFF	TGTGCCAGCAGCCCACTGGACAGGGGTAGCGATGAGCAGTTCTTC
NA	TRBV18	NA	TRBJ1-1	CASSPRTEMNTEAFF	TGTGCCAGCTCACCACGGACGGAGATGAACACTGAAGCTTTCTTT
once	TRBV2	NA	TRBJ2-1	CASKTAQQFF	TGTGCCAGCAAAACGGCCCAGCAGTTCTTC
NA	TRBV27	NA	TRBJ2-2	CASSYLGGARGTGELFF	TGTGCCAGCAGTTATCTTGGGGGGGCTAGGGGCACCGGGGAGCTGTTTTTT